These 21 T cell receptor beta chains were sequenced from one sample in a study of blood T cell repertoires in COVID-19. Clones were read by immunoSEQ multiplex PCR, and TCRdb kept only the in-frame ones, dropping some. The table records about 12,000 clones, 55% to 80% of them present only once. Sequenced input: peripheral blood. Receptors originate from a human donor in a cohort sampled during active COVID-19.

The CDR3 DNA reads as TGTGCCAGCTCACCACTCCATAAACCGGGACAGAGTAACTATGGCTACACCTTC. Residues: CASSPLHKPGQSNYGYTF. The chain carries TRBV18 and TRBJ1-2; 7 nucleotides align to TRBD1. This CDR3 is 18 amino acids long. V dropped 1 base and J dropped 1; count of bases not matched to a gene: 12. Germline CDR1 reads KGHSH; CDR2 reads LQKENI.

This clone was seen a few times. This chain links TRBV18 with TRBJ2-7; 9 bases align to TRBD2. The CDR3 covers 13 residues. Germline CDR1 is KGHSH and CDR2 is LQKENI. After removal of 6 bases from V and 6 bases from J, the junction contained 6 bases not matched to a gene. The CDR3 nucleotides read TGTGCCAGCTCTCACGGCGGGGGGGCCGAGCAGTACTTC. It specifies CASSHGGGAEQYF.

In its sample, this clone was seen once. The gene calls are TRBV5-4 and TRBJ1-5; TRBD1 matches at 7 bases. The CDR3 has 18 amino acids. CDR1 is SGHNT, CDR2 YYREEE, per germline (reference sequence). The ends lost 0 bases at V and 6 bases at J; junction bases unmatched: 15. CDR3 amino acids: CASSLGGGGGRLGQPQHF. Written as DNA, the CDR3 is TGTGCCAGCAGCTTGGGAGGGGGCGGGGGGCGATTGGGTCAGCCCCAGCATTTT.

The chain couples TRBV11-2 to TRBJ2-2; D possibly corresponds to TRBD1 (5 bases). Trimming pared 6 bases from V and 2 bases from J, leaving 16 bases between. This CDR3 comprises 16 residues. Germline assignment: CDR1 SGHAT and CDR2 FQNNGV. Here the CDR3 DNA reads TGTGCCAGCAGTTCTACTATACAGGCCAACACCGGGGAGCTGTTTTTT. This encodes CASSSTIQANTGELFF.

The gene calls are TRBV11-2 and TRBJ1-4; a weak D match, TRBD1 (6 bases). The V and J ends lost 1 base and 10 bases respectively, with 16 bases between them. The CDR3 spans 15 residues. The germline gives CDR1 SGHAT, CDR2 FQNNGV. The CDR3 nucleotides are TGTGCCAGCAGCTTAGTTTCACAGGGAGGGGCAAAACTGTTTTTT. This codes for CASSLVSQGGAKLFF.

The CDR3 DNA sequence: TGTGCCAGCAGTGAAACCGCAGGGGCTATTTATCAGCCCCAGCATTTT. It is translated as CASSETAGAIYQPQHF. This chain connects TRBV6-1 to TRBJ1-5; possible D gene TRBD1, 6 bases. CDR3 size: 16 residues. Germline-derived CDR1 and CDR2 are MNHNS and SASEGT. V was clipped by 2 bases and J by 5 bases, with 16 bases between them.

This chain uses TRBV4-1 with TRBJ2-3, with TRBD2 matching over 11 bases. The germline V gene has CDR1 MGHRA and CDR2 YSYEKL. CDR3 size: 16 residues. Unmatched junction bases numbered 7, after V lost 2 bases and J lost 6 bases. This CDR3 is CASSQLAGGPRDTQYF. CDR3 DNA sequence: TGCGCCAGCAGCCAATTAGCGGGAGGGCCTAGGGATACGCAGTATTTT.

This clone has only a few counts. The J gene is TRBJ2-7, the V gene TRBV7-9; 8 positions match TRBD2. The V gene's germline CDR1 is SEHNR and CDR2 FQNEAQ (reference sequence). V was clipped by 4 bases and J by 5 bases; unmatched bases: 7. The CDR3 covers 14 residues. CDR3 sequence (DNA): TGTGCCAGCAGCTCCGGGACTAGGATCGACGAGCAGTACTTC. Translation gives CASSSGTRIDEQYF.

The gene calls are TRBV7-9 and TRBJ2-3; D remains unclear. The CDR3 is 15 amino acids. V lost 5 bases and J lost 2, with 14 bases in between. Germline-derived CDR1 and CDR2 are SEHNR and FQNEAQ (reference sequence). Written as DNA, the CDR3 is TGTGCCAGCAGCCACCATCCCATCTACACAGATACGCAGTATTTT. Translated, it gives CASSHHPIYTDTQYF. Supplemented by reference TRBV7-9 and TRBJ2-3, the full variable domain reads DTGVSQNPRHKITKRGQNVTFRCDPISEHNRLYWYRQTLGQGPEFLTYFQNEAQLEKSRLLSDRFSAERPKGSFSTLEIQRTEQGDSAMYLCASSHHPIYTDTQYFGPGTRLTVL.

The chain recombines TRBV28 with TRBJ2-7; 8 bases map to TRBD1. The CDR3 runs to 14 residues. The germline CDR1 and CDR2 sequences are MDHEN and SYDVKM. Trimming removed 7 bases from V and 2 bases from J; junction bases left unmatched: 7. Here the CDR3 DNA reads TGTGCCAGCAAGTTACGACAGGGGCCCTACGAGCAGTACTTC. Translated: CASKLRQGPYEQYF.

CDR3 in amino acids: CASRRGANEKLFF. The DNA for the CDR3 is TGTGCCAGCAGGCGGGGTGCTAATGAAAAACTGTTTTTT. The chain has TRBV12-3 or TRBV12-4 and TRBJ1-4; D uncertain. The CDR3 spans 13 residues. V was shortened by 6 bases and J by 3 bases, with 8 bases between the two germline ends.

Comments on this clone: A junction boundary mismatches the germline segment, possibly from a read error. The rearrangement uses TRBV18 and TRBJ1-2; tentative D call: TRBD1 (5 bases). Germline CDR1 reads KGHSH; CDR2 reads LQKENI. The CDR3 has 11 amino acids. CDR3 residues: CASSSGLLIFF. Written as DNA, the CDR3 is TGTGCCAGCTCATCGGGACTCCTAATCTTCTTC.

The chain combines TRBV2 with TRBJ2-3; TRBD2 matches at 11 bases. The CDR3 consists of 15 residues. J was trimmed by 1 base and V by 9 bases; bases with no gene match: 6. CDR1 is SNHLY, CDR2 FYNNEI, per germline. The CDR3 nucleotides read TGTGCCAGATGGGGACTAGCGGAGGGCACAGATACGCAGTATTTT. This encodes CARWGLAEGTDTQYF. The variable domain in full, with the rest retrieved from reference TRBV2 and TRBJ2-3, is EPEVTQTPSHQVTQMGQEVILRCVPISNHLYFYWYRQILGQKVEFLVSFYNNEISEKSEIFDDQFSVERPDGSNFTLKIRSTKLEDSAMYFCARWGLAEGTDTQYFGPGTRLTVL.

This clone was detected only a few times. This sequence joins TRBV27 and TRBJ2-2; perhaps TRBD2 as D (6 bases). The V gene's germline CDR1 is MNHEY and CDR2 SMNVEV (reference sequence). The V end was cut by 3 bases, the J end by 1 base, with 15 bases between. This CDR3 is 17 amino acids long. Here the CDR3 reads CASSFLGGWLNTGELFF. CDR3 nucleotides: TGTGCCAGCAGTTTTCTCGGGGGATGGCTGAACACCGGGGAGCTGTTTTTT.

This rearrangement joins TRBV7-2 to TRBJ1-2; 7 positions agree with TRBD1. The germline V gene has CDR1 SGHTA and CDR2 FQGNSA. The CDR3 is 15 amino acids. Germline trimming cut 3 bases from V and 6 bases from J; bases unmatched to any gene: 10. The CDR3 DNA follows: TGTGCCAGCAGCTTCTACAGGGGAGAGGTGGATGGCTACACCTTC. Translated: CASSFYRGEVDGYTF. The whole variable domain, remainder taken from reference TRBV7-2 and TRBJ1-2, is GAGVSQSPSNKVTEKGKDVELRCDPISGHTALYWYRQSLGQGLEFLIYFQGNSAPDKSGLPSDRFSAERTGGSVSTLTIQRTQQEDSAVYLCASSFYRGEVDGYTFGSGTRLTVV.

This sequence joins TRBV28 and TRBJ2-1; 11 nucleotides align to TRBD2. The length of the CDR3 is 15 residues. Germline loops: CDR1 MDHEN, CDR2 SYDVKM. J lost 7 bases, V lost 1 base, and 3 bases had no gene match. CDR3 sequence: CASSLSSGGRNEQFF. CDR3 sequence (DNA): TGTGCCAGCAGTTTATCTAGCGGGGGGAGGAATGAGCAGTTCTTC.

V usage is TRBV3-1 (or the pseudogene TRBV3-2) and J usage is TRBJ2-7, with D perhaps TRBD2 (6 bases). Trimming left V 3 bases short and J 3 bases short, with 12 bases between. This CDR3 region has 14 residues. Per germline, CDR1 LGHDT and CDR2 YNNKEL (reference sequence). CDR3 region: CASSHGTALYEQYF. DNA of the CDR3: TGTGCCAGCAGCCATGGGACTGCACTCTACGAGCAGTACTTC.

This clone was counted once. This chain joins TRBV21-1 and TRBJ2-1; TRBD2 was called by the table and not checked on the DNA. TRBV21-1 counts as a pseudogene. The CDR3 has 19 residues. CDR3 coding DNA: TGTGCCAGCAGGGGCGGGGGACTAGCGGAGACGAGCTCCTACAATGAGCAGTTCTTC. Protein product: CASRGGGLAETSSYNEQFF.

The CDR3 reads CASSQDPTAGGAKNIQYF. CDR3 DNA: TGCGCCAGCAGCCAAGATCCCACGGCAGGGGGCGCAAAAAACATTCAGTACTTC. The genes are TRBV4-3 and TRBJ2-4; 8 bases agree with TRBD1. Germline-derived CDR1 and CDR2 are LGHNA and YSLEER. Trimming removed 0 bases from V and 4 bases from J; junction bases left unmatched: 11. The CDR3 is 18 amino acids.

CDR3 loop: CASSVAGTGSRIRQYF. CDR3 coding DNA: TGTGCCAGCAGCGTAGCTGGGACAGGGTCTAGGATACGGCAGTATTTT. The V and J genes are TRBV9 and TRBJ2-3; TRBD1 matches at 9 bases. CDR1 is SGDLS, CDR2 YYNGEE, per germline. V gave up 0 bases and J gave up 11 bases; unmatched junction bases: 13. The CDR3 totals 16 residues.

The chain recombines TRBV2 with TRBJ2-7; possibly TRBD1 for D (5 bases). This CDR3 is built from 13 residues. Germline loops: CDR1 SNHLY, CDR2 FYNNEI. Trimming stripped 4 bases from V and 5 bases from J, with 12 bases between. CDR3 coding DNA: TGTGCCAGCAGTGTAAGGGGAACGGACGAGCAGTACTTC. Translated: CASSVRGTDEQYF.